The rows below give T cell receptor beta chains drawn from one sample of a study of regulatory T cells in long-lasting Graves disease. TCRdb ran MiXCR on the multiplex PCR reads and lists one entry per CDR3 protein. The table shows approximately 400,000 distinct CDR3 sequences, with 14% to 15% occurring only once. These sequences were also reported in another study, on T cells in Graves' hyperthyroidism and ophthalmopathy.

The sample here was peripheral blood mononuclear cells (PBMCs), taken at new diagnosis, from a patient treated with antithyroid drugs. Receptors originate from a woman aged 25 to 45 with Graves disease. CDR3s include the opening cysteine and the closing phenylalanine or tryptophan.

CDR3: CASRWKSTGVDYEQYF
V: TRBV5-8

CDR3: CASSYWLAGGQVPEQYF
V: TRBV6-9

CDR3: CASSLNPGGRTDTQYF
V: TRBV7-9

CDR3: CASSKPSGQNTDTQYF
V: TRBV28

CDR3: CSVDRTGVETQYF
V: TRBV29-1

CDR3: CASSPRTVDTQYF
V: TRBV18

CDR3: CASSSLKGGTDTQYF
V: TRBV7-9

CDR3: CASKGADTQYF
V: TRBV3-1

CDR3: CASSPQNIDSNQPQHF
V: TRBV18

CDR3: CSARRGALYEQYF
V: TRBV20-1

CDR3: CASSLTAGAHNEQFF
V: TRBV5-1

CDR3: CASSLVLTGGYEQYF
V: TRBV11-2

CDR3: CAWSVATDTQYF
V: TRBV30

CDR3: CASLGTGVNTEAFF
V: TRBV19

CDR3: CASSYSTRGAYEQYF
V: TRBV6-5

CDR3: CASSQTASGNTIYF
V: TRBV11-2

CDR3: CASSFLYSSGANVLTF
V: TRBV12-3/TRBV12-4

CDR3: CASSQGGMGSYEQYF
V: TRBV4-1

CDR3: CASSQHRNSNQPQHF
V: TRBV4-1

CDR3: CSAFGGSLTQHF
V: TRBV20-1

CDR3: CASSLGTAGNEQFF
V: TRBV11-2

CDR3: CASTRDAGTDTQYF
V: TRBV7-3

CDR3: CASSFLGGRQPQHF
V: TRBV27